The 15 T cell receptor beta chains presented below share a single source sample, sequenced in a study of Ad26.COV2.S vaccination and SARS-CoV-2 variants. Treatment in this sample: some 19 received Ad26.COV2.S at low or high dose, single or two shots; five or six received placebo; per-sample allocation not given. Sampling occurred on day 63 after the first vaccine or placebo injection. Clones were read by immunoSEQ multiplex PCR, and TCRdb kept only the in-frame ones, dropping some. The profile covers some 320,000 clones, with roughly 86% appearing a single time and under 2% taken by the ten largest. This material consisted of peripheral blood, taken in a trial of Ad26.COV2.S vaccine versus placebo. These receptors came from a person between 18 and 60 years old who received the Ad26.COV2.S COVID-19 vaccine or a placebo.

In its sample, this clone was seen once. The chain uses TRBV5-1 and TRBJ2-1; perhaps D is TRBD1 or TRBD2 (5 bases each). The CDR3 contains 15 residues. Germline V lookup: CDR1 SGHRS, CDR2 YFSETQ. V was clipped by 3 bases and J by 9 bases, with 19 bases between them. The DNA for the CDR3 is TGCGCCAGCAGCTGGGACGCCCGCCCGGGGTCTGAGCAGTTCTTC. Translating it yields CASSWDARPGSEQFF. Looking up the rest from reference TRBV5-1 and TRBJ2-1 gives the full variable domain: KAGVTQTPRYLIKTRGQQVTLSCSPISGHRSVSWYQQTPGQGLQFLFEYFSETQRNKGNFPGRFSGRQFSNSRSEMNVSTLELGDSALYLCASSWDARPGSEQFFGPGTRLTVL.

J is TRBJ1-5 and V is TRBV28, with D uncertain. With 7 bases removed from V and 4 bases from J, the gap between germline ends came to 8 bases. Per germline, CDR1 MDHEN and CDR2 SYDVKM. This CDR3 has 12 residues. In DNA, the CDR3 is TGTGCCAGCAATACCCCGAATCAGCCCCAGCATTTT. As protein: CASNTPNQPQHF.

The chain combines TRBV30 with TRBJ1-1; the D gene is possibly TRBD1 (6 bases). The CDR3 has 16 residues. Germline V gene lookup returns CDR1 GTSNPN and CDR2 SVGIG (reference sequence). V lost 0 bases to trimming and J lost 6 bases, with 20 bases between them. CDR3 sequence reads: CAWSVPFRYRGAEAFF. CDR3 DNA: TGTGCCTGGAGTGTACCGTTCCGGTATAGGGGGGCTGAAGCTTTCTTT.

This clone came up once. This sequence joins TRBV5-4 and TRBJ2-5; 11 positions match TRBD2. CDR3 size: 16 residues. Trimming removed 4 bases from V and 1 base from J; junction bases left unmatched: 6. CDR1 SGHNT and CDR2 YYREEE come from the germline V gene (reference sequence). The CDR3 reads CASSRGTSGTQETQYF. Here the CDR3 DNA reads TGTGCCAGCAGCAGGGGGACTAGCGGAACCCAAGAGACCCAGTACTTC.

The rearrangement uses TRBV9 and TRBJ2-1, with TRBD1 matching over 7 bases. The length of the CDR3 is 13 residues. Germline assignment: CDR1 SGDLS and CDR2 YYNGEE. Losses at the gene ends were 2 bases for V and 11 bases for J; bases not matched to a gene: 7. The CDR3, as DNA: TGTGCCAGCAGCGTCGACAGGGCCACCCAGCAGTTCTTC. This sequence encodes CASSVDRATQQFF. Complete variable domain (other parts from reference TRBV9 and TRBJ2-1): DSGVTQTPKHLITATGQRVTLRCSPRSGDLSVYWYQQSLDQGLQFLIQYYNGEERAKGNILERFSAQQFPDLHSELNLSSLELGDSALYFCASSVDRATQQFFGPGTRLTVL.

V gene TRBV7-2 combines with J gene TRBJ2-5; possible D gene TRBD1, 6 bases. V dropped 5 bases and J dropped 4 bases, with 11 bases sitting between them. Germline CDR1 and CDR2: SGHTA and FQGNSA. This CDR3 spans 13 amino acids. CDR3 residues: CASSKIGGETQYF. The CDR3 bases are TGTGCCAGCAGCAAGATAGGGGGAGAGACCCAGTACTTC.

This chain links TRBV19 with TRBJ2-7; TRBD2 is a possible D gene (6 bases). Trimming left V 6 bases short and J 1 base short, with 10 bases between. CDR3 length: 13 residues. The V gene's germline CDR1 is LNHDA and CDR2 SQIVND (reference sequence). This CDR3 is CASRRDGSYEQYF. The CDR3 DNA reads TGTGCCAGTAGGCGGGACGGGTCCTACGAGCAGTACTTC.

This clone was detected only once. The chain couples TRBV3-1 (or the pseudogene TRBV3-2) to TRBJ2-5, with 11 nucleotides matching TRBD2. Germline V CDR1 and CDR2: LGHDT, YNNKEL (reference sequence). The CDR3 runs to 16 residues. V was pared by 0 bases and J by 4 bases, with 4 bases of the junction left unmatched. The chain's CDR3 is CASSQDIAGGRETQYF. Here the CDR3 DNA reads TGTGCCAGCAGCCAAGATATAGCGGGGGGGCGAGAGACCCAGTACTTC.

The chain employs TRBV7-2 and TRBJ2-3; 7 bases match TRBD1. This CDR3 spans 15 amino acids. The germline CDR1 and CDR2 sequences are SGHTA and FQGNSA. V was clipped by 2 bases and J by 2 bases; unmatched bases: 4. CDR3 sequence reads: CASSLPGQFTDTQYF. The CDR3 DNA sequence: TGTGCCAGCAGCTTACCGGGACAGTTCACAGATACGCAGTATTTT.

This chain uses TRBV9 with TRBJ2-7; D call uncertain. The CDR3 is 16 amino acids. CDR1 and CDR2 (germline): SGDLS, YYNGEE. Trimming left V 4 bases short and J 5 bases short, with 22 bases between. The CDR3 loop is CASSPRINPQIHEQYF. The DNA of the CDR3 is TGTGCCAGCAGCCCTCGGATCAACCCCCAGATCCACGAGCAGTACTTC.

The V call is TRBV4-3, the J call TRBJ2-6, with TRBD1 matching over 9 bases. The CDR3 runs to 17 residues. Looked up from germline, CDR1 is LGHNA and CDR2 is YSLEER. V shed 3 bases, J shed 0 bases, and the junction held 3 bases outside the gene matches. The CDR3 coding sequence is TGCGCCAGCAGCCAGGTGACAGGGGGCTCTGGGGCCAACGTCCTGACTTTC. Residues: CASSQVTGGSGANVLTF.

The V call is TRBV4-2, the J call TRBJ1-2, with TRBD1 identical over 9 bases. V lost 2 bases and J lost 8; bases outside the gene matches: 6. Per the germline V gene, CDR1 is LGHNA and CDR2 is YNFKEQ. The CDR3 loop spans 14 amino acids. This CDR3 reads CASSQIDRGSGYTF. CDR3 nucleotide sequence: TGTGCCAGCAGCCAAATAGACAGGGGGAGCGGCTACACCTTC.

This clone was seen just once. This chain links TRBV2 with TRBJ2-7; 9 nucleotides agree with TRBD1. Germline assignment: CDR1 SNHLY and CDR2 FYNNEI. The CDR3 runs to 15 residues. The trim removed 6 bases at V and 4 bases at J, leaving 10 bases unmatched. This chain's CDR3 is CASRGQGGYQYEQYF. As DNA, the CDR3 is TGTGCCAGCAGGGGACAGGGTGGATACCAGTACGAGCAGTACTTC.

V and J are TRBV7-9 and TRBJ2-5, with 9 bases fitting TRBD2. Germline lookup yields CDR1 SEHNR and CDR2 FQNEAQ (reference sequence). J lost 5 bases, V lost 8 bases, and 15 bases had no gene match. The CDR3 is 16 amino acids. For the CDR3, the DNA is TGTGCCAGCGCCCGAGGGCTAGCGGGGCGCCGGGAGACCCAGTACTTC. This translates into CASARGLAGRRETQYF.

CDR3 loop: CATLGGQGLGRETQYF. In DNA, the CDR3 is TGCGCCACCCTGGGTGGACAGGGCCTCGGGAGAGAGACCCAGTACTTC. The chain has TRBV5-1 and TRBJ2-5; 8 bases map to TRBD1. The V and J ends lost 9 bases and 4 bases, in that order; junction bases with no gene match: 17. Germline-derived CDR1 and CDR2 are SGHRS and YFSETQ. The CDR3 is 16 amino acids.